This T cell receptor (beta chain) was identified in a study of T cells in Graves' hyperthyroidism and ophthalmopathy. From RNA transcripts, TCR beta CDR3 regions were amplified. A first-round RT-PCR of the TCR CDR3 used the HTBI primer set. TCRdb ran MiXCR on the multiplex PCR reads and lists one entry per CDR3 protein. Of roughly 300,000 distinct CDR3 sequences detected, 25% to 30% appear once; the ten largest clones hold more than 25%. Overall study findings and caveats: In the blood, most expanded thyroid clonotypes above 0.001 appeared as well.

This clonotype was observed at least ten times. What it recognizes is unknown. The TCR was taken from a man aged 35 to 55 with Graves' hyperthyroidism that later progressed to Graves' ophthalmopathy. The source material was blood.

The CDR3 DNA is TGTGCCAGCAGGACAGGGACTGGAAACACCATATATTTT. Translating it yields CASRTGTGNTIYF. The chain uses TRBV12-3 or TRBV12-4 and TRBJ1-3, with 7 bases lining up with TRBD1. The CDR3 covers 13 residues. Unmatched junction bases numbered 1, after V lost 6 bases and J lost 2 bases.